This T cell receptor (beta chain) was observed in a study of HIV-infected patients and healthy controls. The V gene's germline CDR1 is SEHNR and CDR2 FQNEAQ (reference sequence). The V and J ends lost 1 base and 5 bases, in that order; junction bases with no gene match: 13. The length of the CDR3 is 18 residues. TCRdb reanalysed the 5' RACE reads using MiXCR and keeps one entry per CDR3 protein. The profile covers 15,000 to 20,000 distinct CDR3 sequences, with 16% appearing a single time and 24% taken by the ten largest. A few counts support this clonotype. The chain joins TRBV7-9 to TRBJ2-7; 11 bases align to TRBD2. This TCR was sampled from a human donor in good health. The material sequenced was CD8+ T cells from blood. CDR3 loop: CASSLGTSGSLTRDEQYF. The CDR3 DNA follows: TGTGCCAGCAGCTTAGGTACTAGCGGGAGTCTTACACGTGACGAGCAGTACTTC.